Listed below are T cell receptor beta chains from one sample, sequenced in a study of blood T cell repertoires in COVID-19. Clones were sequenced by immunoSEQ multiplex PCR, and TCRdb holds only the in-frame ones, with some missing. The table includes about 140,000 clones, approximately 86% detected once. The specimen sequenced was peripheral blood. The receptor source for this set is a human donor in a cohort sampled during active COVID-19. Both conserved end residues are part of each CDR3. The order of the fields is V gene, clone size, J gene, D gene, CDR3 protein, CDR3 DNA. D genes are given only for firm matches. Some rows mark clone size as missing; the rest say once, few, many or name a class of expanded clone.

>TRBV6-5|-|TRBJ2-5|TRBD1
CASSRDRQETQYF
TGTGCCAGCAGCCGGGACAGACAAGAGACCCAGTACTTC
>TRBV7-3|-|TRBJ2-3|TRBD2
CASSPRGGAGGDTQYF
TGTGCCAGCAGCCCCCGGGGGGGGGCGGGGGGAGATACGCAGTATTTT
>TRBV28|once|TRBJ2-7|-
CASSLDGQPYEQYF
TGTGCCAGCAGTTTAGATGGACAGCCCTACGAGCAGTACTTC
>TRBV9|-|TRBJ1-4|-
CASSVGDATNEKLFF
TGTGCCAGCAGCGTAGGCGATGCAACTAATGAAAAACTGTTTTTT
>TRBV27|few|TRBJ2-3|TRBD2
CASSLSAGKADTQYF
TGTGCCAGCAGTTTATCAGCGGGGAAAGCAGATACGCAGTATTTT
>TRBV11-1|once|TRBJ2-7|-
CASAGEGAYEQYF
TGTGCCAGCGCCGGAGAGGGGGCCTACGAGCAGTACTTC
>TRBV5-6|-|TRBJ2-5|TRBD2
CASSLKLAAQETQYF
TGTGCCAGCAGCTTGAAGCTAGCGGCACAAGAGACCCAGTACTTC
>TRBV10-2|-|TRBJ2-5|TRBD1
CASRSADREKTQYF
TGCGCCAGCAGATCTGCGGACAGGGAAAAGACCCAGTACTTC
>TRBV30|-|TRBJ1-6|-
CAWSPRSSPLHF
TGTGCCTGGAGCCCTCGTTCCTCACCCCTCCACTTT
>TRBV5-4|-|TRBJ2-1|TRBD2
CASSSGLALNEQFF
TGTGCCAGCAGCTCAGGACTAGCACTCAATGAGCAGTTCTTC
>TRBV5-8|-|TRBJ2-7|TRBD1
CASSYRGLQYEQYF
TGTGCCAGCAGCTACAGGGGGCTACAGTACGAGCAGTACTTC
>TRBV19|-|TRBJ2-3|TRBD1
CASSIGTGGPTTQYF
TGTGCCAGTAGTATTGGGACAGGGGGGCCAACTACGCAGTATTTT
>TRBV4-1|-|TRBJ2-2|TRBD2
CASSQEGAGGSWNTGELFF
TGCGCCAGCAGCCAAGAGGGGGCGGGGGGCTCTTGGAACACCGGGGAGCTGTTTTTT
>TRBV2|few|TRBJ2-5|TRBD2
CASSRGTSGGETQYF
TGTGCCAGCAGCCGCGGGACTAGCGGAGGGGAGACCCAGTACTTC
>TRBV4-1|few|TRBJ2-2|-
CASSQGGGLNTGELFF
TGCGCCAGCAGCCAAGGAGGGGGTTTGAACACCGGGGAGCTGTTTTTT
>TRBV21-1|-|TRBJ2-2|-
CASSRGQVTGELFF
TGTGCCAGCAGCAGAGGACAGGTCACCGGGGAGCTGTTTTTT
>TRBV5-1|-|TRBJ1-2|-
CASGGDPGGYGYTF
TGCGCCAGCGGAGGAGACCCGGGGGGCTATGGCTACACCTTC
>TRBV10-3|-|TRBJ2-7|TRBD1
CAISPAGQGPSNPYEQYF
TGTGCCATCAGTCCGGCGGGACAGGGACCCAGCAACCCCTACGAGCAGTACTTC
>TRBV5-4|-|TRBJ2-7|TRBD2
CASSPGGTSYEQYF
TGTGCCAGCAGCCCGGGGGGTACCTCCTACGAGCAGTACTTC
>TRBV7-6|-|TRBJ2-7|TRBD2
CASRRLAGEGYEQYF
TGTGCCAGCAGGCGTCTAGCGGGAGAAGGGTACGAGCAGTACTTC
>TRBV27|-|TRBJ2-3|-
CASSFSPMVTDTQYF
TGTGCCAGCAGTTTTTCACCTATGGTCACAGATACGCAGTATTTT
>TRBV6-5|-|TRBJ2-3|-
CASSTTAGLTDTQYF
TGTGCCAGCAGCACGACCGCAGGGTTAACAGATACGCAGTATTTT
>TRBV12-5|few|TRBJ2-3|-
CASGLVRVPDTQYF
TGTGCTAGTGGTTTGGTTAGAGTTCCAGATACGCAGTATTTT
>TRBV28|-|TRBJ1-5|TRBD1
CASSWTRDRGMESNQPQHF
TGTGCCAGCAGTTGGACTAGAGACAGGGGGATGGAAAGCAATCAGCCCCAGCATTTT
>TRBV5-1|-|TRBJ2-2|TRBD1
CASSLKKGEQGTGELFF
TGCGCCAGCAGCTTGAAAAAGGGGGAACAGGGGACCGGGGAGCTGTTTTTT
>TRBV5-1|-|TRBJ2-3|TRBD2
CASSGTTESADTQYF
TGCGCCAGCAGCGGGACTACCGAGTCGGCAGATACGCAGTATTTT
>TRBV30|-|TRBJ2-1|TRBD1
CACYRDRLREQFF
TGTGCCTGTTACCGGGACAGGTTACGGGAGCAGTTCTTC
>TRBV5-1|-|TRBJ2-3|-
CASSFYGGTGTDTQYF
TGCGCCAGCAGCTTTTACGGCGGGACCGGCACAGATACGCAGTATTTT
>TRBV6-2/TRBV6-3|once|TRBJ2-1|-
CASSPLYNEQFF
TGTGCCAGCAGCCCCCTCTACAATGAGCAGTTCTTC
>TRBV2|-|TRBJ2-7|TRBD2
CASSGTSGQGEQYF
TGTGCCAGCAGTGGGACTAGCGGGCAAGGTGAGCAGTACTTC
>TRBV7-9|-|TRBJ1-5|-
CASSQSGSQNQPQHF
TGTGCCAGCAGCCAGTCCGGGTCCCAAAATCAGCCCCAGCATTTT
>TRBV6-2/TRBV6-3|once|TRBJ2-1|TRBD1
CASSPGTGVAYNEQFF
TGTGCCAGCAGTCCGGGGACAGGGGTTGCCTACAATGAGCAGTTCTTC
>TRBV2|-|TRBJ2-1|TRBD2
CASSETSGSEFF
TGTGCCAGCAGCGAAACTAGCGGGAGCGAGTTCTTC
>TRBV24-1|-|TRBJ2-1|TRBD2
CATSETGGLDYNEQFF
TGTGCCACCAGTGAGACGGGGGGACTAGATTACAATGAGCAGTTCTTC
>TRBV6-6|-|TRBJ1-2|TRBD1
CASSDLGGQGLGYTF
TGTGCCAGCAGTGACTTGGGGGGACAGGGGTTAGGCTACACCTTC
>TRBV7-9|-|TRBJ2-5|TRBD1
CASRLRQGASETQYF
TGTGCCAGCCGCTTAAGACAGGGGGCGAGTGAGACCCAGTACTTC
>TRBV6-5|few|TRBJ2-1|TRBD2
CASGLLAGGQEQFF
TGTGCCAGCGGCCTACTAGCGGGAGGGCAGGAGCAGTTCTTC
>TRBV27|few|TRBJ1-2|TRBD1
CASSRTGRRTNYGYTF
TGTGCCAGCAGTAGGACAGGGCGTCGTACTAACTATGGCTACACCTTC
>TRBV6-5|-|TRBJ2-1|TRBD1
CASRRGQGPYNEQFF
TGTGCCAGCAGACGAGGACAGGGTCCCTACAATGAGCAGTTCTTC
>TRBV2|-|TRBJ1-5|-
CASSERGTGSNQPQHF
TGTGCCAGCAGTGAAAGGGGGACGGGTAGCAATCAGCCCCAGCATTTT
>TRBV21-1|-|TRBJ2-2|-
CASSKARDRGNTGELFF
TGTGCCAGCAGCAAAGCTCGGGACAGGGGTAACACCGGGGAGCTGTTTTTT
>TRBV7-3|-|TRBJ2-2|TRBD2
CASSSLAGPNTGELFF
TGTGCCAGCAGCTCCTTAGCGGGCCCAAACACCGGGGAGCTGTTTTTT
>TRBV6-5|-|TRBJ1-5|TRBD1
CASSYGTGGTQPQHF
TGTGCCAGCAGTTACGGGACAGGGGGCACTCAGCCCCAGCATTTT
>TRBV18|-|TRBJ2-7|TRBD1
CASSPARDRVEVEQYF
TGTGCCAGCTCACCCGCGCGGGACAGGGTTGAAGTGGAGCAGTACTTC
>TRBV6-5|-|TRBJ1-5|-
CASSYERSQPQHF
TGTGCCAGCAGTTACGAGAGGAGTCAGCCCCAGCATTTT
>TRBV6-5|-|TRBJ2-2|-
CASSLGLLTGELFF
TGTGCCAGCAGTCTGGGACTGCTCACCGGGGAGCTGTTTTTT
>TRBV10-2|-|TRBJ1-5|TRBD1
CASSTGTGVQPQHF
TGCGCCAGCAGTACAGGGACAGGGGTTCAGCCCCAGCATTTT
>TRBV28|few|TRBJ1-5|TRBD1
CASSYGDSASNQPQHF
TGTGCCAGCAGTTATGGGGACAGCGCTAGCAATCAGCCCCAGCATTTT
>TRBV5-1|medium-sized|TRBJ2-3|TRBD2
CASSPNTGRKFTDTQYF
TGCGCCAGCAGCCCCAATACCGGGAGGAAATTTACAGATACGCAGTATTTT
>TRBV19|-|TRBJ1-1|TRBD1
CASTRTGLNTEAFF
TGTGCCAGTACCAGGACAGGACTGAACACTGAAGCTTTCTTT
>TRBV19|-|TRBJ2-7|-
CASRWQGTGNYEQYF
TGTGCCAGTAGGTGGCAGGGAACAGGGAACTACGAGCAGTACTTC
>TRBV6-1|-|TRBJ2-7|-
CASSEALGQLYEQYF
TGTGCCAGCAGTGAAGCCCTCGGACAGCTCTACGAGCAGTACTTC
>TRBV19|-|TRBJ2-1|TRBD2
CASRYQGLAGRNEQFF
TGTGCCAGTAGGTACCAAGGGCTAGCGGGGAGGAATGAGCAGTTCTTC
>TRBV3-1/TRBV3-2|-|TRBJ2-7|TRBD2
CASSQVTGLVETIRGQYF
TGTGCCAGCAGCCAAGTAACTGGACTAGTTGAAACTATTCGGGGGCAGTACTTC
>TRBV27|-|TRBJ2-7|-
CASSLQGRRSGYEQYF
TGTGCCAGCAGTTTACAGGGCAGGAGAAGTGGCTACGAGCAGTACTTC
>TRBV27|-|TRBJ2-2|TRBD1
CASSLWWTGETGELFF
TGTGCCAGCAGTTTATGGTGGACAGGGGAAACCGGGGAGCTGTTTTTT
>TRBV5-1|-|TRBJ2-7|-
CASSLRGAFGAGPSYEQYF
TGCGCCAGCAGCCTAAGAGGGGCGTTCGGGGCGGGGCCGTCCTACGAGCAGTACTTC